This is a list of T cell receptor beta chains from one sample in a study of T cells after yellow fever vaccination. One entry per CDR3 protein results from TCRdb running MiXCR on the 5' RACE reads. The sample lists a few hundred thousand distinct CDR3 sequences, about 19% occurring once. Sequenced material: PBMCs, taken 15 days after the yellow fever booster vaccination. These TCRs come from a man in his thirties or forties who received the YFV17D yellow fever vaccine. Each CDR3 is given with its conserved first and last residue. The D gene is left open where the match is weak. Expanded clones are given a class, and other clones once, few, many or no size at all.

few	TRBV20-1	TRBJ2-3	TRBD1	CSARKVTGADTQYF	TGCAGTGCTAGGAAAGTAACAGGGGCAGATACGCAGTATTTT
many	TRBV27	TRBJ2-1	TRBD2	CASSLSSGGYNEQFF	TGTGCCAGCAGCTTGTCTAGCGGGGGTTACAATGAGCAGTTCTTC
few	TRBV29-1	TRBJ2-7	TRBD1	CSVGPGGSYEQYF	TGCAGCGTTGGGCCAGGGGGATCCTACGAGCAGTACTTC
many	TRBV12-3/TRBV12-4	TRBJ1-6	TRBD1	CASTLDRGGSPLHF	TGTGCCAGCACCCTGGACAGGGGAGGCTCACCCCTCCACTTT
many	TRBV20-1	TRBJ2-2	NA	CSARGANTGELFF	TGCAGTGCCCGAGGGGCGAACACCGGGGAGCTGTTTTTT
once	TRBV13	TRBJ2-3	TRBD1	CASSLAGQGVTDTQYF	TGTGCCAGCAGCTTAGCGGGACAGGGCGTTACAGATACGCAGTATTTT
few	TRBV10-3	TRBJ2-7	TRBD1	CAISEPGDRRSYEQYF	TGTGCCATCAGTGAACCCGGGGACAGGCGCTCCTACGAGCAGTACTTC
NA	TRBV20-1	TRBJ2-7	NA	CSARPDSHEQYF	TGCAGTGCCAGACCAGACTCTCACGAGCAGTACTTC
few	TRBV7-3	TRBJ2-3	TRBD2	CASSLVAGAQDTQYF	TGTGCCAGCAGTCTCGTAGCGGGAGCCCAGGATACGCAGTATTTT
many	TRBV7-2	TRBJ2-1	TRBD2	CASSLLAVSSYNEQFF	TGTGCCAGCAGCTTACTAGCGGTGAGCTCCTACAATGAGCAGTTCTTC
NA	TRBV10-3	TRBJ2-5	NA	CASRAVQETQYF	TGTGCCTCCCGGGCCGTCCAAGAGACCCAGTACTTC
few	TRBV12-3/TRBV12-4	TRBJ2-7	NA	CASSLGWGAPDYEQYF	TGTGCCAGCAGTTTAGGGTGGGGGGCCCCGGACTACGAGCAGTACTTC
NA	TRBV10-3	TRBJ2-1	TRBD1	CAISEWTGENEQFF	TGTGCCATCAGTGAATGGACAGGGGAGAATGAGCAGTTCTTC
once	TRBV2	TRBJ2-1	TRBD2	CASRSRLAGVRGYNEQFF	TGTGCCAGCAGATCTCGACTAGCGGGAGTACGGGGGTACAATGAGCAGTTCTTC
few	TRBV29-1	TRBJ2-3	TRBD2	CSVDGLAGSLDTQYF	TGCAGCGTTGACGGTCTAGCGGGAAGTTTGGATACGCAGTATTTT
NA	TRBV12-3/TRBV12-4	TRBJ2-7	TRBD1	CASSLSTGVYEQYF	TGTGCCAGCAGTTTAAGTACAGGGGTTTACGAGCAGTACTTC
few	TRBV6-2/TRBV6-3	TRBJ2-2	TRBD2	CASSSPPGTSYIRELFF	TGTGCCAGCAGTTCCCCCCCCGGGACTAGCTATATCCGGGAGCTGTTTTTT
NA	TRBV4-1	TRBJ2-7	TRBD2	CASSQVPSGSYEQYF	TGCGCCAGCAGCCAAGTACCTAGCGGGAGCTACGAGCAGTACTTC
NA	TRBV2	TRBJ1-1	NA	CASSSNRDAEAFF	TGTGCCAGCAGTTCAAACAGGGACGCTGAAGCTTTCTTT
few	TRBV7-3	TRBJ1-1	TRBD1	CASSAQGPGNTEAFF	TGTGCCAGCAGCGCACAGGGGCCGGGAAACACTGAAGCTTTCTTT
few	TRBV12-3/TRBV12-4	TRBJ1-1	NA	CASSLGSGGLTEAFF	TGTGCCAGCAGTTTAGGTTCGGGGGGGCTAACTGAAGCTTTCTTT
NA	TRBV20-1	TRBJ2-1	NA	CSLKASRGNEQFF	TGCAGTTTAAAGGCTAGCAGGGGCAATGAGCAGTTCTTC
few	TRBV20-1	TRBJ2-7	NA	CSARDLRTGPPYEQYF	TGCAGTGCTAGAGATTTAAGGACGGGACCACCCTACGAGCAGTACTTC
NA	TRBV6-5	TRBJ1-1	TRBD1	CASSLPGRTGNTEAFF	TGTGCCAGCAGTCTACCGGGACGGACAGGGAACACTGAAGCTTTCTTT
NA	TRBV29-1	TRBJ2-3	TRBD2	CSVKRGSTDTQYF	TGCAGCGTTAAGCGGGGCAGCACAGATACGCAGTATTTT
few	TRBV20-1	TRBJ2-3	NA	CSARVSGASTDTQYF	TGCAGTGCTAGAGTTTCAGGGGCTAGCACAGATACGCAGTATTTT
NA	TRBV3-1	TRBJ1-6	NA	CASSQGLGIGSPLHF	TGTGCCAGCAGCCAAGGGTTAGGGATCGGTTCACCCCTCCACTTT
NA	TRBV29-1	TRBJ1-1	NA	CSVGGTQVKAFF	TGCAGCGTTGGAGGGACCCAGGTGAAAGCTTTCTTT
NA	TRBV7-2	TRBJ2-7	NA	CASSQGADPYEQYF	TGTGCCAGCAGCCAAGGGGCGGATCCCTACGAGCAGTACTTC
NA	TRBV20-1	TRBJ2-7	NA	CSAQNVRSGYEQYF	TGCAGTGCTCAAAACGTCCGGTCTGGGTACGAGCAGTACTTC
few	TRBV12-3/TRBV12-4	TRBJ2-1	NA	CASGIQGSNEQFF	TGTGCCAGCGGAATACAGGGATCGAATGAGCAGTTCTTC
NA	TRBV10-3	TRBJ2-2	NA	CAIQSTGDTGELFF	TGTGCCATTCAGTCTACGGGAGATACCGGGGAGCTGTTTTTT
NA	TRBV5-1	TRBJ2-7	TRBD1	CASSRRQGPYEQYF	TGCGCCAGCAGCAGGAGACAGGGCCCCTACGAGCAGTACTTC
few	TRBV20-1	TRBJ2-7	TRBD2	CSAGYSGSYEQYF	TGCAGTGCGGGCTATAGCGGGAGCTACGAGCAGTACTTC
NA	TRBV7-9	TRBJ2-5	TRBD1	CASSPIQGYQETQYF	TGTGCCAGCAGCCCTATACAGGGGTACCAAGAGACCCAGTACTTC
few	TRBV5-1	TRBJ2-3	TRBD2	CASSILAGGFADTQYF	TGCGCCAGCAGCATTCTAGCGGGAGGTTTCGCAGATACGCAGTATTTT
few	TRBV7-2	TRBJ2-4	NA	CASSLKGGAKNIQYF	TGTGCCAGCAGCTTAAAGGGGGGGGCCAAAAACATTCAGTACTTC
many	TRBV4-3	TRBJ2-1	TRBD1	CASSQDPGTGYNEQFF	TGCGCCAGCAGCCAAGATCCCGGGACAGGGTACAATGAGCAGTTCTTC
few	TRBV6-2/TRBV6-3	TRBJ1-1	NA	CASSSTATNTEAFF	TGTGCCAGCAGTTCCACGGCCACGAACACTGAAGCTTTCTTT
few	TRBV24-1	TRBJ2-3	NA	CATSDPRQGADTQYF	TGTGCCACCAGTGATCCCAGGCAGGGCGCAGATACGCAGTATTTT
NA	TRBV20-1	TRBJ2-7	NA	CSANDPTRGSYEQYF	TGCAGTGCTAACGACCCGACCAGGGGCTCCTACGAGCAGTACTTC
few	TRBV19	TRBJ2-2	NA	CATANTGELFF	TGTGCCACAGCGAACACCGGGGAGCTGTTTTTT
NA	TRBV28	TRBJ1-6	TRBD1	CASSPYRDRANSPLHF	TGTGCCAGCAGCCCATATAGGGACAGGGCTAATTCACCCCTCCACTTT
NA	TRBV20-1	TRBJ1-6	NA	CSARGTTPLHF	TGCAGTGCTCGAGGGACGACGCCCCTCCACTTT